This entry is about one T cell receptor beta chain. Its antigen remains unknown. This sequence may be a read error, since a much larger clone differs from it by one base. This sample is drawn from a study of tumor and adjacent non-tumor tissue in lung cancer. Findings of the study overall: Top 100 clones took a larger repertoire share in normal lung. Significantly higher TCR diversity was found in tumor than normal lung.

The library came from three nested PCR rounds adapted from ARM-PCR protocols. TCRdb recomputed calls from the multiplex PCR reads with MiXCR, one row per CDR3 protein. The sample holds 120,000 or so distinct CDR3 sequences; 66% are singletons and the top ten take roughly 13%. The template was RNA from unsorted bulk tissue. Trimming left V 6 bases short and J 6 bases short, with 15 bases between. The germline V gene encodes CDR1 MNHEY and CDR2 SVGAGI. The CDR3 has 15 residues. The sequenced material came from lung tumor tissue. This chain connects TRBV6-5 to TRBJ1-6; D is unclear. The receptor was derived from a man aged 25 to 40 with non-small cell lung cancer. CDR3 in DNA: TGTGCCAGCAGCCCAGGTACCAGCGGTAATTCACCCCTCCACTTT. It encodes CASSPGTSGNSPLHF.